Presented here are 5 T cell receptor beta chains from one specimen sequenced in a study of blood T cell repertoires in COVID-19. The method was immunoSEQ multiplex PCR; TCRdb's version includes in-frame clones alone and lacks a portion of them. The sample lists under 350,000 clones, about nine tenths seen once, with 1.5% to 2% in the top ten. The sample comprised peripheral blood. These receptors came from a woman in her twenties or thirties with COVID-19, enrolled during active disease.

The CDR3 spells CSVEDPIGSSTDTQYF. Written as DNA, the CDR3 is TGCAGCGTTGAAGATCCGATAGGGAGCAGCACAGATACGCAGTATTTT. The genes are TRBV29-1 and TRBJ2-3; weak D call: TRBD2 (5 bases). The CDR3 length is 16 residues. V gave up 0 bases and J gave up 0 bases, with 13 bases separating them. Germline V gives CDR1 SQVTM, CDR2 ANQGSEA.

The rearrangement uses TRBV11-2 and TRBJ1-1; possibly TRBD1 for D (5 bases). Trimming took off 0 bases at V and 10 bases at J, with 12 bases between the two ends. The CDR3 has 13 residues. CDR1 and CDR2 from the germline V gene are SGHAT and FQNNGV. CDR3 nucleotides: TGTGCCAGCAGCTTAGAAGGGGTTGTAGGAGCTTTCTTT. Amino acid sequence: CASSLEGVVGAFF.

The rearrangement uses TRBV4-2 and TRBJ1-1; no clear D gene. The length of the CDR3 is 13 residues. The germline gives CDR1 LGHNA, CDR2 YNFKEQ. The V end lost 6 bases, the J end lost 0 bases, and 8 bases lay between the germline ends. The CDR3 loop is CASSLIVNTEAFF. The DNA of the CDR3 is TGTGCCAGCAGTCTTATTGTGAACACTGAAGCTTTCTTT.

This sequence joins TRBV5-1 and TRBJ1-2, with D uncertain. Germline V gene data show CDR1 as SGHRS and CDR2 as YFSETQ. This CDR3 is built from 13 residues. V was trimmed by 1 base and J by 5 bases, leaving 9 bases between them. The CDR3 here is CASSLYRSYGYTF. The CDR3 DNA is TGCGCCAGCAGCTTGTATCGGTCTTATGGCTACACCTTC.

This sequence joins TRBV2 and TRBJ1-2; D is possibly TRBD1 (6 bases). In germline, CDR1 is SNHLY, CDR2 FYNNEI. The CDR3 has 14 amino acids. The V and J ends lost 5 bases and 4 bases respectively, with 14 bases between them. The CDR3 nucleotides read TGTGCCAGCAGTACATTGACAGGATTCTATGGCTACACCTTC. As protein: CASSTLTGFYGYTF.